A single sample gave rise to the 15 T cell receptor beta chains below, sequenced in a study of beta chain features in type 1 diabetes. As every portion of the isolated RNA was reverse transcribed, the sequencing read expressed TCRB transcripts. Data came from immunoSEQ multiplex PCR; TCRdb stores just in-frame clones and leaves some out. The sample consists of roughly 380,000 clones, about 18% of them appearing once. What was sequenced was naive CD4+ T cells from blood. The receptors come from a woman between 18 and 30 years old in good health.

The chain links TRBV7-3 to TRBJ2-2; weak D call: TRBD1 (5 bases). V lost 5 bases and J lost 6, with 10 bases in between. Germline V CDR1 and CDR2: SGHTA, FQGTGA. This CDR3 spans 13 amino acids. The CDR3 protein is CASSPTTAGELFF. CDR3 coding DNA: TGTGCCAGCAGCCCGACGACAGCCGGGGAGCTGTTTTTT.

The V gene is TRBV7-9, the J gene TRBJ1-1; D possibly corresponds to TRBD1 (5 bases). This CDR3 has 13 residues. V lost 9 bases and J 2 bases, leaving 13 bases between the germline ends. Germline CDR1 and CDR2: SEHNR and FQNEAQ (reference sequence). As DNA, the CDR3 is TGTGCCAGTGGTGGGAGGGGTAACACTGAAGCTTTCTTT. Amino acids: CASGGRGNTEAFF.

The rearrangement uses TRBV2 and TRBJ2-2; 11 bases are shared with TRBD2. From germline, CDR1 is SNHLY and CDR2 FYNNEI. The ends lost 7 bases at V and 5 bases at J; junction bases unmatched: 9. This CDR3 is 16 amino acids long. The CDR3 is CASKRGLAAGTGELFF. The CDR3 DNA is TGTGCCAGCAAGAGGGGACTAGCGGCGGGGACCGGGGAGCTGTTTTTT.

The chain employs TRBV23-1 and TRBJ1-1; unclear D gene. TRBV23-1 is an open reading frame whose function is uncertain. V dropped 3 bases and J dropped 10 bases, with 9 bases sitting between them. CDR3 length: 11 residues. The CDR3 loop is CASSHLPSAFF. CDR3 DNA: TGCGCCAGCAGTCACCTCCCCTCAGCTTTCTTT.

This clone has a handful of counts. The chain has TRBV4-2 and TRBJ2-7; 7 bases fit TRBD1. V dropped 4 bases and J dropped 5; count of bases not matched to a gene: 2. Germline values: CDR1 LGHNA, CDR2 YNFKEQ. This CDR3 is built from 12 residues. The CDR3 is CASSRQGNEQYF. In DNA, the CDR3 is TGTGCCAGCAGCCGACAGGGTAACGAGCAGTACTTC.

This chain connects TRBV5-6 to TRBJ1-1; no firm D call. The germline V gene has CDR1 SGHDT and CDR2 YYEEEE. V lost 0 bases to trimming and J lost 0 bases, with 9 bases between them. The CDR3 runs to 15 residues. The CDR3 loop reads CASSLDGVLNTEAFF. The CDR3 bases are TGTGCCAGCAGCTTGGACGGGGTCCTGAACACTGAAGCTTTCTTT.

This clone was observed a few times. The chain joins TRBV7-9 to TRBJ2-1, with TRBD2 matching 9 bases. CDR1 SEHNR and CDR2 FQNEAQ come from the germline V gene (reference sequence). Trimming at V came to 5 bases and at J to 2 bases, leaving 1 base not matched to a gene. The length of the CDR3 is 14 residues. As DNA, the CDR3 is TGTGCCAGCAGCCCTAGCGGGACCTACAATGAGCAGTTCTTC. As protein: CASSPSGTYNEQFF.

In this sample, this clone turned up a few times. This chain uses TRBV18 with TRBJ2-6; possibly TRBD1 for D (6 bases). The CDR3 is made up of 17 amino acids. V shed 3 bases and J shed 1 base, with 13 bases lying between them. CDR1 and CDR2 (germline): KGHSH, LQKENI. The CDR3 protein is CASSPQQGGSGANVLTF. The CDR3, as DNA: TGTGCCAGCTCACCGCAACAGGGCGGGTCTGGGGCCAACGTCCTGACTTTC. The whole variable domain, remainder taken from reference TRBV18 and TRBJ2-6, is NAGVMQNPRHLVRRRGQEARLRCSPMKGHSHVYWYRQLPEEGLKFMVYLQKENIIDESGMPKERFSAEFPKEGPSILRIQQVVRGDSAAYFCASSPQQGGSGANVLTFGAGSRLTVL.

This clone was detected once. The gene calls are TRBV19 and TRBJ2-7; 7 bases are shared with TRBD1. Germline loops: CDR1 LNHDA, CDR2 SQIVND (reference sequence). CDR3 length: 15 amino acids. The trim removed 1 base at V and 1 base at J, leaving 4 bases unmatched. The CDR3 DNA reads TGTGCCAGTAGTATAGGAGGGGGCAGTTCCTACGAGCAGTACTTC. Translated, it gives CASSIGGGSSYEQYF.

This clone appeared a few times. The V call is TRBV7-2, the J call TRBJ2-7; D gene unclear. This CDR3 region has 12 residues. Trimming pared 5 bases from V and 1 base from J, leaving 6 bases between. Germline loops: CDR1 SGHTA, CDR2 FQGNSA. The CDR3 nucleotides read TGTGCCAGCAGCCGTCTTTCCTACGAGCAGTACTTC. This encodes CASSRLSYEQYF.

V and J are TRBV19 and TRBJ1-3; D might be TRBD1 (6 bases). Between the trimmed V and J ends, which lost 3 bases and 0 bases, there was a span of 9 bases. CDR1 is LNHDA and CDR2 is SQIVND in the germline V gene (reference sequence). The CDR3 sequence is 15 residues long. The CDR3 DNA follows: TGTGCCAGTAGTATCGACAGGAACTCTGGAAACACCATATATTTT. This encodes CASSIDRNSGNTIYF.

This clone was observed a few times. This sequence joins TRBV2 and TRBJ2-2, with 7 bases matching TRBD2. V shed 1 base and J 4 bases; nucleotides not matched to a gene: 3. The CDR3 covers 15 residues. Germline loops: CDR1 SNHLY, CDR2 FYNNEI. This CDR3 is CASSEGLASTGELFF. CDR3 nucleotide sequence: TGTGCCAGCAGTGAAGGACTAGCCTCCACCGGGGAGCTGTTTTTT.

The chain couples TRBV14 to TRBJ2-7; TRBD1 matches at 10 bases. In germline, CDR1 is SGHDN, CDR2 FVKESK. Trimming took 4 bases from V and 3 from J; bases not matched to a gene: 12. CDR3 length: 17 amino acids. CDR3 sequence reads: CASSPLPGQGRVYEQYF. For the CDR3, the DNA is TGTGCCAGCAGCCCCCTCCCGGGACAGGGGAGGGTCTACGAGCAGTACTTC.

This chain links TRBV4-2 with TRBJ2-6; 7 nucleotides match TRBD1. The junction had 8 bases not matched to a gene; V was cut back by 3 bases and J by 0 bases. Germline V CDR1 and CDR2: LGHNA, YNFKEQ. This CDR3 is 18 amino acids long. The CDR3 spells CASSQFTGQTSGANVLTF. In DNA, the CDR3 is TGTGCCAGCAGCCAGTTTACGGGACAGACCTCTGGGGCCAACGTCCTGACTTTC.

The CDR3 loop is CASKEGQETQYF. The CDR3 region has the DNA TGCGCCAGCAAGGAGGGGCAAGAGACCCAGTACTTC. The J gene is TRBJ2-5, the V gene TRBV5-1; D is possibly TRBD2 (6 bases). CDR1 is SGHRS and CDR2 is YFSETQ in the germline V gene. V lost 6 bases and J lost 2, with 8 bases in between. The CDR3 has 12 residues.